This record concerns one T cell receptor (beta chain) sequence. The antigen remains undetermined. This sample's treatment: oral pan-JAK inhibitor, 5-10 mg twice daily. As part of sample collection, lesional scalp punch biopsies and peripheral blood were taken from alopecia areata patients. These data come from a study of CD8+ T cells in alopecia areata. Study results and caveats: Affected lesional scalp, above all in alopecia totalis/universalis, was more clonal than normal scalp. Because of a solitary nonresponder, the connection of baseline CD8+ expansion to response stays uncertain. Clarity of TCR sharing across patients fell short of that in mice, possibly HLA-related.

Extracted RNA was reverse transcribed into cDNA, the sequencing template. Assay used: immunoSEQ multiplex PCR; TCRdb lists only in-frame clones, some missing. The sample includes 120,000 or so clones, under 65% of them seen just once. Per the germline V gene, CDR1 is LGHNA and CDR2 is YSLEER. Trimming stripped 0 bases from V and 9 bases from J, with 12 bases between. There are 14 residues in the CDR3. V and J are TRBV4-3 and TRBJ2-1; tentatively, D is TRBD1 or TRBD2 (5 bases each). The sequencing here drew on CD4+ T cells sorted from blood, taken at week 4, from a patient treated with tofacitinib. The clonotype originates from a human donor with alopecia areata. The CDR3 DNA is TGCGCCAGCAGCCAAGATCCGGGGACGGGTGAGCAGTTCTTC. This codes for CASSQDPGTGEQFF.